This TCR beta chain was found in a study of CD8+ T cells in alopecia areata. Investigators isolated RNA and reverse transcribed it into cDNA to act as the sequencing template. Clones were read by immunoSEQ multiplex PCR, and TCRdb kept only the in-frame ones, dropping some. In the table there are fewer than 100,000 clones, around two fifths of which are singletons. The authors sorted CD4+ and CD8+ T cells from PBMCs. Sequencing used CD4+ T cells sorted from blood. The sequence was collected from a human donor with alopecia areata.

CDR3 amino acids: CASSQAYNSPLHF. DNA for the CDR3: TGTGCCAGCAGCCAGGCCTATAATTCACCCCTCCACTTT. The chain uses TRBV2 and TRBJ1-6; D gene uncertain. V was cut by 6 bases and J by 2 bases, with 5 bases left in between. Germline V CDR1 and CDR2: SNHLY, FYNNEI. The CDR3 is made up of 13 amino acids.